Listed below are T cell receptor beta chains from one sample, sequenced in a study of cytomegalovirus exposure and HLA in healthy donors. The table came from immunoSEQ multiplex PCR; TCRdb's copy has only in-frame clones and leaves some out. The sample contains about 91,000 clones, about 68% of which appear only once. The sequencing sample was made of PBMCs. These receptors were obtained from a human donor in good health. The CDR3 runs from the conserved cysteine through the conserved F or W. D genes are given only for firm matches. Part of the rows lack a size; the others show once, few, many or a class for expanded clones.

CASSREQRYEQYF	TGTGCCAGTAGCCGGGAGCAACGCTACGAGCAGTACTTC	TRBV19	TRBJ2-7	NA	NA
CASRKGDLDTGELFF	TGTGCTAGCAGAAAAGGGGACTTGGACACCGGGGAGCTGTTTTTT	TRBV7-7	TRBJ2-2	once	NA
CASGPSTGGGYTF	TGTGCTAGTGGCCCCTCTACAGGGGGCGGCTACACCTTC	TRBV12-5	TRBJ1-2	NA	TRBD1
CASSQDPGTVGGYTF	TGCGCCAGCAGCCAAGATCCCGGGACAGTGGGAGGCTACACCTTC	TRBV4-3	TRBJ1-2	NA	TRBD1
CASSESQGYQPQHF	TGTGCCAGCAGTGAATCCCAGGGTTATCAGCCCCAGCATTTT	TRBV25-1	TRBJ1-5	NA	NA
CASSPKYRNSSYEQYF	TGCGCCAGCAGCCCGAAGTATCGGAACAGCTCCTACGAGCAGTACTTC	TRBV4-1	TRBJ2-7	NA	NA
CASSLGLAGYQETQYF	TGTGCCAGCAGCCTGGGACTAGCGGGTTACCAAGAGACCCAGTACTTC	TRBV7-9	TRBJ2-5	NA	TRBD2
CASSPHVSEQFF	TGTGCCAGCAGCCCCCACGTTAGTGAGCAGTTCTTC	TRBV5-8	TRBJ2-1	NA	NA
CASSLFPGGLETQYF	TGTGCCAGCAGCTTGTTCCCGGGGGGCCTTGAGACCCAGTACTTC	TRBV5-4	TRBJ2-5	NA	NA
CASRAGIVEQYF	TGTGCCAGCAGGGCCGGGATCGTCGAGCAGTACTTC	TRBV2	TRBJ2-7	NA	NA
CASSEQGGTEAFF	TGTGCCAGCAGTGAGCAGGGAGGCACTGAAGCTTTCTTT	TRBV6-5	TRBJ1-1	few	NA
CASSFRPQAYEQYF	TGTGCCAGCAGCTTTAGGCCACAGGCCTACGAGCAGTACTTC	TRBV5-5	TRBJ2-7	NA	NA
CAISESEGFYGYTF	TGTGCCATCAGTGAGTCGGAGGGCTTCTATGGCTACACCTTC	TRBV10-3	TRBJ1-2	NA	NA
CASSSGVTGELFF	TGTGCCAGCAGCTCGGGTGTTACCGGGGAGCTGTTTTTT	TRBV7-2	TRBJ2-2	NA	NA
CASSATSGSTDTQYF	TGTGCCAGCAGTGCGACTAGCGGGTCCACAGATACGCAGTATTTT	TRBV6-1	TRBJ2-3	NA	TRBD2
CASSPTGGWGGTNTEAFF	TGTGCCAGTAGCCCAACAGGGGGCTGGGGCGGAACGAACACTGAAGCTTTCTTT	TRBV19	TRBJ1-1	few	TRBD1
CASSDEGQGGTATNEKLFF	TGTGCCAGCAGTGACGAAGGACAGGGAGGAACCGCAACTAATGAAAAACTGTTTTTT	TRBV6-1	TRBJ1-4	NA	TRBD1
CASSQIGAGGTEAFF	TGTGCCAGTAGCCAGATCGGTGCAGGGGGCACTGAAGCTTTCTTT	TRBV19	TRBJ1-1	NA	TRBD1
CASSPGWQTEAFF	TGTGCCAGCAGCCCCGGGTGGCAGACTGAAGCTTTCTTT	TRBV7-3	TRBJ1-1	NA	NA
CASSAWGQGMNTEAFF	TGTGCCAGTAGTGCATGGGGACAGGGGATGAACACTGAAGCTTTCTTT	TRBV19	TRBJ1-1	NA	TRBD1
CSVDGRGPGDTQYF	TGCAGCGTGGACGGGCGGGGGCCCGGGGATACGCAGTATTTT	TRBV29-1	TRBJ2-3	few	NA
CASSSLRESIYF	TGTGCCAGCAGCTCTCTACGGGAATCCATATATTTT	TRBV7-9	TRBJ1-3	NA	NA
CASSPTGGVQPQHF	TGTGCCAGCAGCCCGACAGGGGGCGTTCAGCCCCAGCATTTT	TRBV7-2	TRBJ1-5	NA	TRBD1
CASSSEPDRNTGELFF	TGTGCCAGCAGCAGTGAGCCGGACAGAAACACCGGGGAGCTGTTTTTT	TRBV5-4	TRBJ2-2	NA	NA
CASSVRVNEKLFF	TGTGCCAGCAGTGTGAGGGTTAATGAAAAACTGTTTTTT	TRBV6-1	TRBJ1-4	NA	NA
CASSVGYGGTDTGELFF	TGTGCCAGCAGCGTTGGTTACGGGGGGACCGACACCGGGGAGCTGTTTTTT	TRBV9	TRBJ2-2	NA	TRBD2
CASSLAGAGGLAQYF	TGTGCCAGCAGCTTGGCAGGCGCGGGGGGGCTCGCGCAGTATTTT	TRBV5-5	TRBJ2-3	NA	TRBD2
CASSSLGAGVREQYF	TGTGCCAGCAGCTCTCTAGGGGCGGGGGTACGCGAGCAGTACTTC	TRBV7-2	TRBJ2-7	NA	TRBD2
CASSLSVLSYEQYF	TGTGCCAGCAGCCTGTCGGTGCTTTCCTACGAGCAGTACTTC	TRBV7-3	TRBJ2-7	NA	NA
CASSIAGGPGTQYF	TGTGCCAGCAGTATCGCGGGGGGGCCGGGGACCCAGTACTTC	TRBV6-1	TRBJ2-5	NA	TRBD2
CASSTGQLNSPLHF	TGTGCCAGCAGCACTGGACAGCTTAATTCACCCCTCCACTTT	TRBV7-2	TRBJ1-6	NA	NA
CASSTRDIQGQFF	TGTGCCAGCAGCACCCGGGACATCCAGGGGCAGTTCTTC	TRBV7-8	TRBJ2-1	NA	NA
CASSFDRGPYEQYF	TGCGCCAGCAGCTTTGACAGGGGGCCGTACGAGCAGTACTTC	TRBV5-1	TRBJ2-7	NA	TRBD1
CASSPGTSFGEQFF	TGTGCCAGCAGCCCAGGGACTAGTTTTGGGGAGCAGTTCTTC	TRBV7-2	TRBJ2-1	NA	TRBD2
CASSLGAGVNTGELFF	TGTGCCAGCAGCTTGGGTGCCGGGGTTAACACCGGGGAGCTGTTTTTT	TRBV5-6	TRBJ2-2	NA	NA
CASSVVTDHRNTEAFF	TGTGCCAGCAGCGTAGTGACAGACCATAGGAACACTGAAGCTTTCTTT	TRBV9	TRBJ1-1	NA	NA
CASSYGGGGYTF	TGTGCCAGCAGTTACGGGGGGGGTGGCTACACCTTC	TRBV6-5	TRBJ1-2	NA	NA
CASSWDRVTEAFF	TGTGCCAGCAGTTGGGACAGGGTGACTGAAGCTTTCTTT	TRBV6-6	TRBJ1-1	NA	TRBD1
CASRSGPGQSYYGYTF	TGTGCCAGCAGGTCTGGTCCGGGACAGAGTTACTATGGCTACACCTTC	TRBV7-2	TRBJ1-2	NA	TRBD1
CASRLQGATNEKLFF	TGCGCCAGCAGGTTGCAGGGGGCAACTAATGAAAAACTGTTTTTT	TRBV5-1	TRBJ1-4	NA	TRBD1
CASSVALLGGDTQYF	TGTGCCAGCAGCGTAGCCCTACTAGGTGGAGATACGCAGTATTTT	TRBV9	TRBJ2-3	few	NA
CASSETGAAGELFF	TGTGCCAGCAGTGAAACAGGGGCCGCCGGGGAGCTGTTTTTT	TRBV2	TRBJ2-2	NA	TRBD1
CATSPRDRVTDEQYF	TGTGCCACCAGCCCCCGGGACAGGGTAACGGACGAGCAGTACTTC	TRBV15	TRBJ2-7	NA	TRBD1
CASSQGPSDTQYF	TGCGCCAGCAGCCAAGGGCCCTCAGATACGCAGTATTTT	TRBV4-3	TRBJ2-3	NA	NA
CASSQERGGTRGTQYF	TGTGCCAGCAGCCAGGAGCGGGGGGGTACGAGGGGAACGCAGTATTTT	TRBV11-2	TRBJ2-3	NA	TRBD2
CASSYSRTGTEAFF	TGTGCCAGCAGTTACTCCCGGACAGGTACTGAAGCTTTCTTT	TRBV6-5	TRBJ1-1	NA	TRBD1
CASSGGFSGNTIYF	TGCGCCAGCAGTGGAGGGTTCTCTGGAAACACCATATATTTT	TRBV5-1	TRBJ1-3	NA	NA
CASSLTSGGANNEQFF	TGTGCCAGCAGCCTCACTAGCGGGGGGGCGAACAATGAGCAGTTCTTC	TRBV5-4	TRBJ2-1	NA	TRBD2
CASSDRYGYTF	TGTGCCAGCAGTGACCGCTATGGCTACACCTTC	TRBV2	TRBJ1-2	NA	NA
CASSPTGTISGNTIYF	TGTGCCAGCAGCCCCACAGGGACTATATCTGGAAACACCATATATTTT	TRBV9	TRBJ1-3	NA	NA
CASSSQASSGGLTDTQYF	TGCGCCAGCAGCTCCCAGGCGTCTAGCGGGGGCCTAACAGATACGCAGTATTTT	TRBV5-1	TRBJ2-3	few	TRBD2
CASSTGQVQYF	TGTGCCAGCAGCACCGGACAGGTCCAGTACTTC	TRBV7-2	TRBJ2-5	NA	TRBD1